These 6 T cell receptor beta chains originate from one sample sequenced in a study of CD8 T cells in Susac syndrome. Reverse transcription of about 0.5 to 1 ug RNA was carried out with random hexamers. MiXCR, applied by TCRdb to the immunoSEQ multiplex PCR reads, yields one record per CDR3 protein. The sample comprises about 400,000 distinct CDR3 sequences, 75% to 90% of which are singletons, and roughly 0.11% rests with the top ten. Sequences were obtained from CD8+ T cells from PBMCs. The receptor source for this set is a human donor with multiple sclerosis.

The rearrangement uses TRBV7-2 and TRBJ1-2; D unresolved. V was trimmed by 2 bases and J by 4 bases, leaving 11 bases between them. Looked up from germline, CDR1 is SGHTA and CDR2 is FQGNSA. The CDR3 totals 14 residues. The CDR3 is CASSLPRGSYGYTF. The CDR3 coding sequence is TGTGCCAGCAGCTTACCCAGAGGGAGCTATGGCTACACCTTC.

The CDR3 loop is CASSSRRDTYYEQYF. The CDR3 DNA is TGTGCCAGCAGCTCACGGCGGGACACTTACTACGAGCAGTACTTC. J is TRBJ2-7 and V is TRBV11-2; D is possibly TRBD1 or TRBD2 (6 bases each). V lost 4 bases, J lost 3 bases, and 16 bases lay in between. CDR3 length: 15 residues. Germline CDR1 and CDR2: SGHAT and FQNNGV. Looking up the rest from reference TRBV11-2 and TRBJ2-7 gives the full variable domain: EAGVAQSPRYKIIEKRQSVAFWCNPISGHATLYWYQQILGQGPKLLIQFQNNGVVDDSQLPKDRFSAERLKGVDSTLKIQPAKLEDSAVYLCASSSRRDTYYEQYFGPGTRLTVT.

The gene calls are TRBV20-1 and TRBJ2-5, with 7 bases lining up with TRBD2. The CDR3 contains 14 residues. J lost 4 bases, V lost 6 bases, and 11 bases had no gene match. Germline V lookup: CDR1 DFQATT, CDR2 SNEGSKA (reference sequence). The CDR3: CSAPTRERGETQYF. DNA of the CDR3: TGCAGTGCCCCTACGCGGGAGAGGGGAGAGACCCAGTACTTC.

The chain employs TRBV7-2 and TRBJ2-1; no definite D call. V lost 1 base and J 2 bases, leaving 15 bases between the germline ends. CDR1 and CDR2 from the germline V gene are SGHTA and FQGNSA. The CDR3 is 17 amino acids. CDR3 nucleotide sequence: TGTGCCAGCAGCTTAGAGAATTGGGATAACCCCTACAATGAGCAGTTCTTC. Protein: CASSLENWDNPYNEQFF. The variable domain in full, completed from reference TRBV7-2 and TRBJ2-1, reads GAGVSQSPSNKVTEKGKDVELRCDPISGHTALYWYRQSLGQGLEFLIYFQGNSAPDKSGLPSDRFSAERTGGSVSTLTIQRTQQEDSAVYLCASSLENWDNPYNEQFFGPGTRLTVL.

The genes are TRBV6-1 and TRBJ1-1; 10 bases are a match to TRBD1. CDR3 size: 16 residues. The trim removed 1 base at V and 5 bases at J, leaving 7 bases unmatched. The germline V gene has CDR1 MNHNS and CDR2 SASEGT. CDR3 nucleotides: TGTGCCAGCAGTGAAGGGGACAGGGGTTTAGGGACTGAAGCTTTCTTT. Translation gives CASSEGDRGLGTEAFF.

This chain uses TRBV5-1 with TRBJ2-2; D not resolved. The CDR3 has 13 residues. Germline V gives CDR1 SGHRS, CDR2 YFSETQ. V lost 0 bases, J lost 4 bases, and 4 bases lay in between. The CDR3 region is CASSLEPTGELFF. The CDR3 nucleotides are TGCGCCAGCAGCTTGGAACCCACCGGGGAGCTGTTTTTT.